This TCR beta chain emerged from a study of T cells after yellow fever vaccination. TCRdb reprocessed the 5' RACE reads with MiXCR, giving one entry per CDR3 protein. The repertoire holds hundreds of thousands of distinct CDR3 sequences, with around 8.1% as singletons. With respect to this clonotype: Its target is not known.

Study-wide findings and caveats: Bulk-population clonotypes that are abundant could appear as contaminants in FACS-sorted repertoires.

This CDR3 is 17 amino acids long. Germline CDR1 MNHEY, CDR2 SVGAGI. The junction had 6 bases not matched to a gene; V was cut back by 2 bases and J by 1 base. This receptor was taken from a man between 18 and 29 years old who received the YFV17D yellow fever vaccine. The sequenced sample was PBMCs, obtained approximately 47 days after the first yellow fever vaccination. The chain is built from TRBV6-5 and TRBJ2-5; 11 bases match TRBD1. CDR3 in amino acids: CASSYRGQGDFQETQYF. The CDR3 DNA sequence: TGTGCCAGCAGTTACCGGGGACAGGGGGACTTCCAAGAGACCCAGTACTTC.